The rows below give T cell receptor beta chains drawn from one sample of a study of Graves' ophthalmopathy and Graves' hyperthyroidism. TCRdb re-called the multiplex PCR reads through MiXCR, storing one row per CDR3 protein. The table has over a million distinct CDR3 sequences, 35% to 40% seen once. Sequencing was performed on peripheral blood or thyroid tissue (not recorded which). Receptor source: an adult man with Graves' hyperthyroidism. Each CDR3 is given with its conserved first and last residue. A D gene is named only where the DNA matches it firmly. For some rows the clone size is stated as once, few or many, or as a class when expanded; others skip it.

TRBJ1-1,-,TRBV11-2,-,TGTGCCAGCAGCACCGGCCCTCGGGGAAAAGCTTTCTTT,CASSTGPRGKAFF
TRBJ2-7,many,TRBV7-2,-,TGTGCCAGCAGCTCCTCGGCTCTCATCGACGAGCAGTACTTC,CASSSSALIDEQYF
TRBJ2-3,-,TRBV7-9,-,TGTGCCAGCAGCCCACAGAACACAGATACGCAGTATTTT,CASSPQNTDTQYF
TRBJ2-7,-,TRBV2,TRBD1,TGTGCCAGCAGTAACCCCCGGACAGGATCCTACGAGCAGTACTTC,CASSNPRTGSYEQYF
TRBJ1-2,few,TRBV29-1,TRBD1,TGCAGCGTCCAGACAGGGGGCAACTATGGCTACACCTTC,CSVQTGGNYGYTF
TRBJ2-5,-,TRBV15,-,TGTGCCACAACCGAGGGCACAAAAGAGACCCAGTACTTC,CATTEGTKETQYF
TRBJ2-2,-,TRBV2,-,TGTGCCAGCAGGGACAGTCCGAACACCGGGGAGCTGTTTTTT,CASRDSPNTGELFF
TRBJ1-1,few,TRBV9,-,TGTGCCAGCGGCAGTCAGAACACTGAAGCTTTCTTT,CASGSQNTEAFF
TRBJ2-7,many,TRBV10-3,-,TGTGCCATCAGTGAATGGGCAGCTGAGCAGTACTTC,CAISEWAAEQYF
TRBJ1-2,many,TRBV25-1,-,TGTGCCAGCAGTGAATTCAACAGGTTCACTGGCTACACCTTC,CASSEFNRFTGYTF
TRBJ2-6,-,TRBV12-3/TRBV12-4,-,TGTGCCAGCAGATCAACTCAAAGGCCAGACAACGTCCTGACTTTC,CASRSTQRPDNVLTF
TRBJ2-7,many,TRBV29-1,-,TGCAGCGTTGATGGTAGCGGATACGAGCAGTACTTC,CSVDGSGYEQYF
TRBJ1-2,few,TRBV2,TRBD1,TGTGCCAGCAGACCTACTCGGGACAGGCGACATGGCTACACCTTC,CASRPTRDRRHGYTF
TRBJ2-5,few,TRBV10-3,-,TGTGGCACAAGGGGGGGGTACCAAGAGACCCAGTACTTC,CGTRGGYQETQYF
TRBJ2-7,many,TRBV6-5,-,TGTGCCAGCAGTTACTCGGGTGAGCAGTACTTC,CASSYSGEQYF
TRBJ2-7,many,TRBV7-6,-,TGTGCCAGCAGCTTACAAGACAGTTACGAGCAGTACTTC,CASSLQDSYEQYF
TRBJ1-2,few,TRBV20-1,TRBD1,TGCAGTGCCACGGTCTCGACAGGGTCTCTTGGCTACACCTTC,CSATVSTGSLGYTF
TRBJ2-5,few,TRBV30,TRBD1,TGTGCCTGGAGTTTGACAGGGGGCCGGGAGACCCAGTACTTC,CAWSLTGGRETQYF